The rows below give T cell receptor beta chains drawn from one sample of a study of shared clonotypes between healthy human individuals. Clones were read by immunoSEQ multiplex PCR, and TCRdb kept only the in-frame ones, dropping some. The top ten clones hold around 1.7% of a sample with some 2.1 million clones, around 95% of them seen once. The material sequenced was naive CD8+ T cells from PBMCs. The receptors come from a man in his late teens or twenties in good health. Some clones in this sample may be carry-over from other donors' samples. The CDR3 runs from the conserved cysteine through the conserved F or W. D genes are given only for firm matches. Clone size appears in some rows only: once, few, many, or a class for an expanded clone.

V gene: TRBV5-1
J gene: TRBJ2-1
clone size: NA
D gene: TRBD2
CDR3 protein: CASSQGLAGVNEQFF
CDR3 DNA: TGCGCCAGCAGCCAAGGACTAGCGGGAGTCAATGAGCAGTTCTTC

V gene: TRBV6-5
J gene: TRBJ2-5
clone size: NA
D gene: NA
CDR3 protein: CASSYLGGGETQYF
CDR3 DNA: TGTGCCAGCAGTTATTTAGGCGGCGGCGAGACCCAGTACTTC

V gene: TRBV27
J gene: TRBJ1-2
clone size: NA
D gene: NA
CDR3 protein: CASSSSSWGYGYTF
CDR3 DNA: TGTGCCAGCAGTTCCTCCTCCTGGGGCTATGGCTACACCTTC

V gene: TRBV13
J gene: TRBJ2-7
clone size: once
D gene: TRBD2
CDR3 protein: CASSPEREGRYEQYF
CDR3 DNA: TGTGCCAGCAGCCCGGAGCGGGAGGGCCGGTACGAGCAGTACTTC

V gene: TRBV10-3
J gene: TRBJ2-2
clone size: once
D gene: NA
CDR3 protein: CAIGRDSQPGELFF
CDR3 DNA: TGTGCCATCGGTCGGGACTCCCAGCCGGGGGAGCTGTTTTTT

V gene: TRBV27
J gene: TRBJ2-1
clone size: NA
D gene: NA
CDR3 protein: CASTPSGSYNEQFF
CDR3 DNA: TGTGCCAGCACTCCGTCGGGGTCCTACAATGAGCAGTTCTTC

V gene: TRBV27
J gene: TRBJ2-7
clone size: NA
D gene: TRBD1
CDR3 protein: CASSLSGTGAHEQYF
CDR3 DNA: TGTGCCAGCAGTTTATCAGGGACAGGGGCCCACGAGCAGTACTTC

V gene: TRBV27
J gene: TRBJ1-5
clone size: NA
D gene: NA
CDR3 protein: CASSFRGSNQPQHF
CDR3 DNA: TGTGCCAGCAGTTTTAGGGGGAGCAATCAGCCCCAGCATTTT

V gene: TRBV27
J gene: TRBJ2-2
clone size: NA
D gene: TRBD2
CDR3 protein: CASRSSREPGELFF
CDR3 DNA: TGTGCCAGTAGATCCTCGCGGGAGCCCGGGGAGCTGTTTTTT

V gene: TRBV7-9
J gene: TRBJ2-1
clone size: NA
D gene: NA
CDR3 protein: CASSSPAGQDNEQFF
CDR3 DNA: TGTGCCAGCAGCTCCCCGGCGGGCCAGGATAATGAGCAGTTCTTC

V gene: TRBV19
J gene: TRBJ2-7
clone size: NA
D gene: TRBD2
CDR3 protein: CASSIVSSGSVYEQYF
CDR3 DNA: TGTGCCAGTAGTATAGTATCTAGCGGGAGTGTCTACGAGCAGTACTTC

V gene: TRBV28
J gene: TRBJ2-5
clone size: NA
D gene: NA
CDR3 protein: CASWTQQETQYF
CDR3 DNA: TGTGCCAGCTGGACGCAGCAAGAGACCCAGTACTTC

V gene: TRBV20-1
J gene: TRBJ1-1
clone size: NA
D gene: TRBD1
CDR3 protein: CSALTGPEAFF
CDR3 DNA: TGCAGTGCCTTGACAGGGCCCGAAGCTTTCTTT

V gene: TRBV19
J gene: TRBJ2-6
clone size: NA
D gene: NA
CDR3 protein: CASDDRQGANVLTF
CDR3 DNA: TGTGCCAGCGATGATAGACAGGGGGCCAACGTCCTGACTTTC

V gene: TRBV30
J gene: TRBJ1-2
clone size: NA
D gene: TRBD1
CDR3 protein: CAWEDGTVYGYTF
CDR3 DNA: TGTGCCTGGGAAGATGGGACAGTTTATGGCTACACCTTC

V gene: TRBV15
J gene: TRBJ2-3
clone size: NA
D gene: NA
CDR3 protein: CATSRVWQGGADTQYF
CDR3 DNA: TGTGCCACCAGCAGAGTTTGGCAGGGGGGAGCAGATACGCAGTATTTT

V gene: TRBV5-1
J gene: TRBJ2-7
clone size: NA
D gene: TRBD1
CDR3 protein: CASSWGTGPTYEQYF
CDR3 DNA: TGCGCCAGCAGCTGGGGGACAGGTCCTACCTACGAGCAGTACTTC

V gene: TRBV30
J gene: TRBJ1-3
clone size: NA
D gene: NA
CDR3 protein: CAWDSNSGNTIYF
CDR3 DNA: TGTGCCTGGGACAGTAACTCTGGAAACACCATATATTTT

V gene: TRBV13
J gene: TRBJ2-2
clone size: NA
D gene: TRBD2
CDR3 protein: CASSPRPGLAGPGELFF
CDR3 DNA: TGTGCCAGCAGCCCAAGGCCGGGACTAGCGGGACCCGGGGAGCTGTTTTTT

V gene: TRBV5-6
J gene: TRBJ2-2
clone size: NA
D gene: TRBD2
CDR3 protein: CASSSGLAGFANTGELFF
CDR3 DNA: TGTGCCAGCAGCTCGGGACTAGCGGGGTTTGCGAACACCGGGGAGCTGTTTTTT

V gene: TRBV28
J gene: TRBJ2-3
clone size: NA
D gene: NA
CDR3 protein: CASSLNTPRQEGTDTQYF
CDR3 DNA: TGTGCCAGCAGTTTAAACACACCCCGGCAGGAAGGCACAGATACGCAGTATTTT